One and the same sample provided the 15 T cell receptor beta chains below, sequenced in a study of identical twins. TCRdb passed the 5' RACE reads through MiXCR, listing each CDR3 protein once. The sample lists approximately 550,000 distinct CDR3 sequences; 20% to 25% were seen once. These data are also associated with another study on yellow fever vaccine responses in identical twins.

Sequencing used CD4+ T cells sorted from blood. The receptors here all came from a woman under 30 in good health.

V usage is TRBV15 and J usage is TRBJ2-1; D is unresolved. V shed 0 bases and J shed 6 bases, with 12 bases lying between them. The length of the CDR3 is 15 residues. CDR1 and CDR2 (germline): LNHNV, YYDKDF (reference sequence). The CDR3 DNA reads as TGTGCCACCAGCAGAGATCGCGGCGCTCCCAATGAGCAGTTCTTC. Translation: CATSRDRGAPNEQFF.

This clonotype was seen a few times. CDR3 nucleotide sequence: TGCGCCAGCAGCGATCAGGGTCCCGGGGAGCTGTTTTTT. This sequence encodes CASSDQGPGELFF. This chain links TRBV5-1 with TRBJ2-2; D may be TRBD1 (5 bases). V lost 4 bases and J lost 6, with 10 bases in between. Per the germline V gene, CDR1 is SGHRS and CDR2 is YFSETQ. The CDR3 covers 13 residues.

This sequence joins TRBV25-1 and TRBJ2-5; D remains unclear. Germline assignment: CDR1 MGHDK and CDR2 SYGVNS. This CDR3 comprises 13 residues. The germline V and J ends were trimmed by 7 bases and 1 base, with 10 bases remaining between them. The CDR3 DNA sequence: TGTGCCAGCACCGGCACCTTCCAAGAGACCCAGTACTTC. It encodes CASTGTFQETQYF.

This clonotype was observed a few times. This rearrangement joins TRBV20-1 to TRBJ2-5; D possibly uses TRBD1 or TRBD2 (6 bases each). CDR1 is DFQATT and CDR2 is SNEGSKA in the germline V gene (reference sequence). The CDR3 is made up of 13 amino acids. Trimming cost V 2 bases and J 5 bases, with 12 bases left between them. The CDR3 protein is CSARYRAGETQYF. CDR3 nucleotide sequence: TGCAGTGCTAGATACAGGGCGGGGGAGACCCAGTACTTC.

This clonotype was counted a few times. The chain employs TRBV12-3 or TRBV12-4 and TRBJ2-3, with D possibly being TRBD2 (6 bases). Deletions cut 5 bases from V and 6 bases from J, with 12 bases between. The CDR3 has 13 residues. The CDR3 DNA is TGTGCCAGCAGTACGGGGACTTATGATACGCAGTATTTT. Protein: CASSTGTYDTQYF.

The V and J genes are TRBV12-3 or TRBV12-4 and TRBJ1-4; no firm D call. The CDR3 covers 14 residues. V lost 6 bases and J lost 0, with 8 bases in between. The CDR3 reads CASREDATNEKLFF. The DNA for the CDR3 is TGTGCCAGCAGGGAGGACGCAACTAATGAAAAACTGTTTTTT.

This clonotype has ten or more counts. The chain has TRBV6-2 or TRBV6-3 and TRBJ2-5; D may correspond to TRBD1 or TRBD2 (5 bases each). CDR1 is MNHEY, CDR2 SVGEGT, per germline. There are 16 residues in the CDR3. Trimming left V 0 bases short and J 1 base short, with 12 bases between. The CDR3 sequence is CASSYSIWGSQETQYF. The CDR3 DNA follows: TGTGCCAGCAGTTACTCGATTTGGGGGAGCCAAGAGACCCAGTACTTC.

The rearrangement links TRBV6-5 to TRBJ2-7, with TRBD2 identical over 7 bases. The CDR3 is 16 residues long. Per germline, CDR1 MNHEY and CDR2 SVGAGI. V lost 0 bases, J lost 2 bases, and 7 bases stayed unmatched. The CDR3 loop reads CASSYSWGSGAYEQYF. The CDR3 bases are TGTGCCAGCAGTTACTCGTGGGGGAGCGGGGCCTACGAGCAGTACTTC.

This chain connects TRBV7-3 to TRBJ2-1, with D possibly being TRBD2 (6 bases). V lost 2 bases to trimming and J lost 7 bases, with 15 bases between them. This CDR3 is built from 15 residues. Germline values: CDR1 SGHTA, CDR2 FQGTGA. CDR3 in amino acids: CASSLVGGKENEQFF. CDR3 coding DNA: TGTGCCAGCAGCTTAGTCGGCGGGAAGGAAAATGAGCAGTTCTTC. Looking up the rest from reference TRBV7-3 and TRBJ2-1 gives the full variable domain: GAGVSQTPSNKVTEKGKYVELRCDPISGHTALYWYRQSLGQGPEFLIYFQGTGAADDSGLPNDRFFAVRPEGSVSTLKIQRTERGDSAVYLCASSLVGGKENEQFFGPGTRLTVL.

This clonotype was seen more than once but under ten times. The V gene is TRBV7-6, the J gene TRBJ2-1; the match to TRBD2 covers 14 bases. The CDR3 length is 15 residues. Unmatched junction bases numbered 5, after V lost 4 bases and J lost 9 bases. Germline CDR1 and CDR2: SGHVS and FNYEAQ. In DNA, the CDR3 is TGTGCCAGCAGCTCGACTAGCGGGGGGGCCAGTGAGCAGTTCTTC. Protein sequence: CASSSTSGGASEQFF.

The V and J genes are TRBV12-3 or TRBV12-4 and TRBJ2-1; TRBD2 is a possible D gene (5 bases). The germline V and J ends were trimmed by 7 bases and 4 bases, with 11 bases remaining between them. The length of the CDR3 is 13 residues. The CDR3 sequence: CASTWEHYNEQFF. CDR3 DNA sequence: TGTGCCAGCACCTGGGAGCATTACAATGAGCAGTTCTTC.

This clonotype has just a few counts. V usage is TRBV6-1 and J usage is TRBJ1-6; D is undetermined. This CDR3 region has 15 residues. CDR1 and CDR2 (germline): MNHNS, SASEGT. Trimming took off 7 bases at V and 7 bases at J, with 17 bases between the two ends. In DNA, the CDR3 is TGTGCCAGCAACAAAGCCGCACCGAAGAATTCACCCCTCCACTTT. Protein sequence: CASNKAAPKNSPLHF.

The chain joins TRBV2 to TRBJ1-5; D ambiguous. CDR1 is SNHLY, CDR2 FYNNEI, per germline. CDR3 length equals 14 residues. V lost 4 bases to trimming and J lost 4 bases, with 11 bases between them. The CDR3 loop is CASSGGFRNQPQHF. The CDR3, as DNA: TGTGCCAGCAGTGGTGGGTTTAGGAATCAGCCCCAGCATTTT.

This clonotype appeared a few times. V is TRBV24-1 and J is TRBJ2-1; 11 bases match TRBD2. The CDR3 totals 16 residues. Germline-derived CDR1 and CDR2 are KGHDR and SFDVKD. V trimming: 5 bases; J trimming: 7 bases; junction bases outside the gene matches: 9. CDR3 sequence: CATSGKTSGSGNEQFF. The CDR3, as DNA: TGTGCCACCAGTGGTAAAACTAGCGGGAGTGGGAATGAGCAGTTCTTC.

This clonotype was recorded a few times. V and J are TRBV10-3 and TRBJ2-7, with a weak D call TRBD1 (5 bases). Germline V CDR1 and CDR2: ENHRY, SYGVKD. This CDR3 comprises 11 residues. Trimming shortened V by 6 bases and J by 4 bases, and 7 bases separated the two germline ends. In DNA form, the CDR3 reads TGTGCCATCAGCAGGGAATACGAGCAGTACTTC. This gives the protein CAISREYEQYF.